The clone carrying this TCR beta chain was seen once. This entry belongs to a study of shared clonotypes between healthy human individuals. The V and J ends lost 0 bases and 3 bases, in that order; junction bases with no gene match: 5. Germline CDR1 LNHDA, CDR2 SQIVND (reference sequence). This CDR3 spans 16 amino acids. Method: immunoSEQ multiplex PCR; TCRdb's copy keeps in-frame clones and lacks some. The sample has about 680,000 clones; 73% are singletons. The rearrangement joins TRBV19 to TRBJ2-7, with 10 positions matching TRBD2. This receptor was taken from a woman in her 30s in good health. Specimen: memory CD4+ T cells sorted from blood. Subset of the sample: CD45RA-negative fraction. CDR3 sequence reads: CASSIDMTSGFYEQYF. CDR3 in DNA: TGTGCCAGTAGTATAGACATGACTAGCGGGTTCTACGAGCAGTACTTC. Complete variable domain (other parts from reference TRBV19 and TRBJ2-7): DGGITQSPKYLFRKEGQNVTLSCEQNLNHDAMYWYRQDPGQGLRLIYYSQIVNDFQKGDIAEGYSVSREKKESFPLTVTSAQKNPTAFYLCASSIDMTSGFYEQYFGPGTRLTVT.